The 26 T cell receptor beta chains in this list originate from one sample, sequenced in a study of PD-1 blockade in classical Hodgkin lymphoma (dated by TCRdb to the early 2020s). Sample time point, as interpreted from the label and publication: cycle 2 day 1 (C2D1) of nivolumab. Relapse after autologous stem cell transplantation had occurred in all trial patients, and cohorts A, B and C were distinguished by prior brentuximab vedotin exposure. Libraries were constructed by the immunoSEQ multiplex PCR assay. Sourced from immuneACCESS, this table was stored by TCRdb with only in-frame sequences that have V and J called. A share of the clones is absent; for the studies checked, an unresolved V gene accounts for under half, and the remainder has no known explanation. The sample records about 100,000 clones, 89% of which are singletons. Clones ranked in the top ten supply around 20% of the sample. The input for sequencing was peripheral blood mononuclear cells (PBMCs), taken before the second cycle of nivolumab. The receptors derive from a human donor with classical Hodgkin lymphoma.

V usage is TRBV10-2 and J usage is TRBJ2-7, with 9 bases that match TRBD2. The V and J ends lost 2 bases and 2 bases, in that order; junction bases with no gene match: 1. The CDR3 totals 14 residues. Germline assignment: CDR1 WSHSY and CDR2 SAAADI. CDR3 amino acids: CASSESGRTYEQYF. The CDR3 region has the DNA TGCGCCAGCAGTGAGAGCGGGAGGACCTACGAGCAGTACTTC.

This chain joins TRBV2 and TRBJ1-2; TRBD1 aligns across 8 bases. After removal of 6 bases from V and 8 bases from J, the junction contained 14 bases not matched to a gene. CDR1 is SNHLY, CDR2 FYNNEI, per germline. The CDR3 runs to 15 residues. CDR3 in amino acids: CASSAGTGPVGGYTF. In DNA form, the CDR3 reads TGTGCCAGCAGCGCCGGGACAGGCCCAGTAGGCGGCTACACCTTC.

The chain combines TRBV21-1 with TRBJ2-7; TRBD2 reflects the table's D call only, with no check against the DNA. TRBV21-1 is deemed a pseudogene. The CDR3 has 15 residues. The CDR3 loop reads CASSNGAGETYEQYF. Here the CDR3 DNA reads TGTGCCAGCAGCAATGGGGCGGGAGAAACGTACGAGCAGTACTTC.

This chain connects TRBV7-6 to TRBJ2-3; D unresolved. The germline V and J ends were trimmed by 1 base and 1 base, with 6 bases remaining between them. The CDR3 is 14 residues long. In germline, CDR1 is SGHVS, CDR2 FNYEAQ. The CDR3 DNA reads as TGTGCCAGCAGCTTAGGGGTCGGCACAGATACGCAGTATTTT. Translation gives CASSLGVGTDTQYF.

The chain recombines TRBV28 with TRBJ2-1; TRBD2 matches 8 bases. The CDR3 length is 18 residues. The junction had 17 bases not matched to a gene; V was cut back by 3 bases and J by 7 bases. Germline V gene sequence: CDR1 MDHEN, CDR2 SYDVKM. The CDR3 bases are TGTGCCAGCAGTTTTCTCAGGCTGGGGGCTAGCGGGTTTAATGAGCAGTTCTTC. It yields the protein CASSFLRLGASGFNEQFF.

This chain uses TRBV18 with TRBJ1-1; a possible D gene is TRBD1 (5 bases). The CDR3 is made up of 15 amino acids. CDR1 is KGHSH, CDR2 LQKENI, per germline. The V gene lost 6 bases and the J gene lost 6 bases, with 20 bases spanning the gap. This CDR3 reads CASSPTRGEGAEAFF. The CDR3, as DNA: TGTGCCAGCTCCCCTACCCGGGGCGAAGGGGCTGAAGCTTTCTTT. Based on the CDR3 plus reference TRBV18 and TRBJ1-1, the full variable domain is NAGVMQNPRHLVRRRGQEARLRCSPMKGHSHVYWYRQLPEEGLKFMVYLQKENIIDESGMPKERFSAEFPKEGPSILRIQQVVRGDSAAYFCASSPTRGEGAEAFFGQGTRLTVV.

The chain links TRBV28 to TRBJ1-2; D remains ambiguous. V gave up 2 bases and J gave up 4 bases, with 14 bases separating them. CDR1 and CDR2 (germline): MDHEN, SYDVKM. The CDR3 contains 15 residues. DNA for the CDR3: TGTGCCAGCAGTTTAGGTGGCAGGCAAATCTATGGCTACACCTTC. It encodes CASSLGGRQIYGYTF.

This chain joins TRBV9 and TRBJ2-1; D is uncertain. The CDR3 loop spans 15 amino acids. The germline V and J ends were trimmed by 2 bases and 0 bases, with 9 bases remaining between them. CDR1 and CDR2 (germline): SGDLS, YYNGEE. The CDR3 reads CASSVSGSSYNEQFF. DNA for the CDR3: TGTGCCAGCAGCGTTTCCGGAAGCTCCTACAATGAGCAGTTCTTC.

The V call is TRBV6-5, the J call TRBJ2-7; D perhaps matches TRBD2 (5 bases). The V and J ends lost 6 bases and 0 bases respectively, with 12 bases between them. From germline, CDR1 is MNHEY and CDR2 SVGAGI. The CDR3 totals 14 residues. In DNA form, the CDR3 reads TGTGCCAGCAGCCCGGGGAACCCCTCCTACGAGCAGTACTTC. Protein product: CASSPGNPSYEQYF.

The chain links TRBV4-1 to TRBJ2-3; D call uncertain. The germline V gene encodes CDR1 MGHRA and CDR2 YSYEKL. The ends were cut back, 1 base at V and 4 bases at J, with 9 bases in the middle. The CDR3 is 14 residues long. The CDR3: CASSQAFPPDTQYF. CDR3 in DNA: TGCGCCAGCAGCCAAGCTTTCCCTCCAGATACGCAGTATTTT.

This clone is judged large (0.1 to 1%). The chain recombines TRBV6-1 with TRBJ2-5; the match to TRBD2 covers 7 bases. Germline assignment: CDR1 MNHNS and CDR2 SASEGT. The CDR3 totals 13 residues. V lost 5 bases and J lost 5; bases outside the gene matches: 5. Here the CDR3 reads CASSKTSWETQYF. CDR3 nucleotides: TGTGCCAGCAGTAAGACTAGCTGGGAGACCCAGTACTTC.

V usage is TRBV19 and J usage is TRBJ2-7, with 8 nucleotides matching TRBD2. Germline CDR1 reads LNHDA; CDR2 reads SQIVND (reference sequence). This CDR3 spans 15 amino acids. Trimming removed 5 bases from V and 1 base from J; junction bases left unmatched: 7. This CDR3 is CASSQIAGHSYEQYF. Here the CDR3 DNA reads TGTGCCAGTAGTCAAATAGCGGGACATTCCTACGAGCAGTACTTC.

The chain joins TRBV4-1 to TRBJ1-1; a weak D match, TRBD1 (5 bases). The CDR3 runs 15 residues. Between the trimmed V and J ends, which lost 1 base and 1 base, there was a span of 10 bases. Germline CDR1 MGHRA, CDR2 YSYEKL. CDR3 DNA sequence: TGCGCCAGCAGCCAAGTGCAGGGTAGGAACACTGAAGCTTTCTTT. The encoded protein is CASSQVQGRNTEAFF.

The gene calls are TRBV5-4 and TRBJ1-2; possible D gene TRBD1, 6 bases. The CDR3 runs 16 residues. Germline V gives CDR1 SGHNT, CDR2 YYREEE (reference sequence). The germline V and J ends were trimmed by 3 bases and 0 bases, with 15 bases remaining between them. CDR3 DNA sequence: TGTGCCAGCAGCTCGGGGGCGGGTCTTGCTAACTATGGCTACACCTTC. Translating gives CASSSGAGLANYGYTF.

The chain joins TRBV19 to TRBJ1-2; D is unresolved. V lost 3 bases to trimming and J lost 8 bases, with 13 bases between them. CDR1 is LNHDA, CDR2 SQIVND, per germline (reference sequence). The CDR3 covers 13 residues. The chain's CDR3 is CASSILAQEGYTF. CDR3 nucleotides: TGTGCCAGTAGTATTTTGGCACAAGAGGGCTACACCTTC.

Details on this clone: Its ends do not fully match the called genes, so a read error is possible. The gene calls are TRBV5-1 and TRBJ1-1; 7 bases align to TRBD1. The CDR3 loop spans 16 amino acids. The germline V gene encodes CDR1 SGHRS and CDR2 YFSETQ. The CDR3 loop is CASSVNPLTGNAEAFF. The DNA for the CDR3 is TGCGCCAGCAGCGTGAACCCCTTGACAGGGAACGCTGAAGCTTTCTTT. The full variable domain, rest sourced from reference TRBV5-1 and TRBJ1-1, is KAGVTQTPRYLIKTRGQQVTLSCSPISGHRSVSWYQQTPGQGLQFLFEYFSETQRNKGNFPGRFSGRQFSNSRSEMNVSTLELGDSALYLCASSVNPLTGNAEAFFGQGTRLTVV.

J is TRBJ1-1 and V is TRBV13; D is unresolved. Looked up from germline, CDR1 is PRHDT and CDR2 is FYEKMQ (reference sequence). Trimming left V 0 bases short and J 5 bases short, with 4 bases between. This CDR3 comprises 12 residues. The CDR3 spells CASSLGRTEAFF. CDR3 DNA: TGTGCCAGCAGCTTAGGTAGGACTGAAGCTTTCTTT.

The chain links TRBV11-2 to TRBJ1-2; weak D call: TRBD1 (6 bases). This CDR3 spans 14 amino acids. Germline CDR1 reads SGHAT; CDR2 reads FQNNGV. Trimming took off 4 bases at V and 4 bases at J, with 13 bases between the two ends. The CDR3 nucleotides are TGTGCCAGCAGCTCCCTGACAGGCCCCTATGGCTACACCTTC. This translates into CASSSLTGPYGYTF.

This clone was recorded once. The V call is TRBV6-5, the J call TRBJ1-2, with TRBD1 as a possible D gene (5 bases). This CDR3 contains 15 residues. The V gene lost 5 bases and the J gene lost 4 bases, with 17 bases spanning the gap. CDR1 is MNHEY and CDR2 is SVGAGI in the germline V gene. The CDR3, as DNA: TGTGCCAGCAGTCCCGGGACGGGAAGGGGCTATGGCTACACCTTC. Translating it yields CASSPGTGRGYGYTF.

The V call is TRBV6-5, the J call TRBJ2-7; 10 bases align to TRBD2. The length of the CDR3 is 15 residues. From germline, CDR1 is MNHEY and CDR2 SVGAGI. V shed 4 bases and J 2 bases; nucleotides not matched to a gene: 5. Written as DNA, the CDR3 is TGTGCCAGCAGTTTTAGCGGGAGGAAGCCCTACGAGCAGTACTTC. This translates into CASSFSGRKPYEQYF.

CDR3 coding DNA: TGTGCCAGCTCACCAGGACTAGCGGGAGTTGATACGCAGTATTTT. Its translation: CASSPGLAGVDTQYF. This chain links TRBV18 with TRBJ2-3; the match to TRBD2 covers 13 bases. Trimming took 2 bases from V and 6 from J; bases not matched to a gene: 2. Germline-derived CDR1 and CDR2 are KGHSH and LQKENI. The CDR3 is 15 amino acids.

This chain uses TRBV6-1 with TRBJ1-5; D call uncertain. The ends were cut back, 4 bases at V and 6 bases at J, with 10 bases in the middle. In germline, CDR1 is MNHNS, CDR2 SASEGT. This CDR3 is 13 amino acids long. The CDR3 loop reads CASSALSGQPQHF. The CDR3 region has the DNA TGTGCCAGCAGTGCCTTAAGTGGTCAGCCCCAGCATTTT.

V and J are TRBV11-2 and TRBJ2-7; D might be TRBD2 (5 bases). Trimming took 3 bases from V and 3 from J, leaving 12 bases between them. CDR3 length equals 14 residues. CDR1 is SGHAT, CDR2 FQNNGV, per germline. CDR3 coding DNA: TGTGCCAGCAGCTTCGGAGCAGGACTCTACGAGCAGTACTTC. Protein sequence: CASSFGAGLYEQYF.

The rearrangement joins TRBV4-3 to TRBJ2-7; D is unresolved. This CDR3 comprises 15 residues. Germline CDR1 and CDR2: LGHNA and YSLEER. V was pared by 0 bases and J by 7 bases, with 16 bases between. CDR3 protein: CASSQDLVIVGEQYF. CDR3 coding DNA: TGCGCCAGCAGCCAAGATCTGGTGATAGTTGGGGAGCAGTACTTC.

The rearrangement uses TRBV5-1 and TRBJ2-7, with D perhaps matching TRBD1 (6 bases). Trimming shortened V by 1 base and J by 1 base, and 9 bases separated the two germline ends. Germline CDR1 SGHRS, CDR2 YFSETQ. This CDR3 has 14 amino acids. The CDR3 DNA is TGCGCCAGCAGCTTGACAGGGATTTCCTACGAGCAGTACTTC. Amino acid sequence: CASSLTGISYEQYF.

This chain uses TRBV5-6 with TRBJ1-2; tentatively, D is TRBD1 (5 bases). Germline CDR1 and CDR2: SGHDT and YYEEEE. The CDR3 extends over 16 amino acids. V lost 4 bases, J lost 7 bases, and 23 bases lay in between. DNA of the CDR3: TGTGCCAGCAGCCGGGACCGAAGGGGAGGGGACCCTGGCTACACCTTC. The encoded protein is CASSRDRRGGDPGYTF.